The source of this T cell receptor beta chain is a study of cytomegalovirus exposure and HLA in healthy donors. Whole-study results and caveats: TCR beta sequences numbering some 17,000 were associated with HLA alleles at 0.05 false discovery rate in a later analysis.

Comment on this clone: Antigen unknown.

Germline V gene sequence: CDR1 SGHRS, CDR2 YFSETQ. CDR3 size: 11 residues. Trimming pared 3 bases from V and 8 bases from J, leaving 6 bases between. PCR was performed using 60 Vbeta and 13 Jbeta primers. Only in-frame clones appear in the TCRdb table, and some are missing; sequencing was by immunoSEQ multiplex PCR. Here the sample spans around 180,000 clones, 84% being singletons. The material sequenced was PBMCs. The sequence came from a girl aged 2 to 9 in good health and CMV-seropositive. The V and J genes are TRBV5-1 and TRBJ2-1; D gene uncertain. CDR3 sequence: CASSSMYEQFF. For the CDR3, the DNA is TGCGCCAGCAGCTCCATGTATGAGCAGTTCTTC.